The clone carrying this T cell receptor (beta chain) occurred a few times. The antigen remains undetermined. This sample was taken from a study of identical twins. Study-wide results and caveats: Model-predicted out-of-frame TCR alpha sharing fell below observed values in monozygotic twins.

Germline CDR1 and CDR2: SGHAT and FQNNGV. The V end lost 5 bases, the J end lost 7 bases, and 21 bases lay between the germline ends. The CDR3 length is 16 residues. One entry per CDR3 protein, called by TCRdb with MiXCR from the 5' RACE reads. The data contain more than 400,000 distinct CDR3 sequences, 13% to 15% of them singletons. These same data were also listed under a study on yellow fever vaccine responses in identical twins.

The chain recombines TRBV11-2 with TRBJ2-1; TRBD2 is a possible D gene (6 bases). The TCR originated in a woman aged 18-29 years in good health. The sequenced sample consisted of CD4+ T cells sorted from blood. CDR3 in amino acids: CASSPPTRLVYNEQFF. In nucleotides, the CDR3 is TGTGCCAGCAGCCCCCCGACGAGACTAGTGTATAATGAGCAGTTCTTC.